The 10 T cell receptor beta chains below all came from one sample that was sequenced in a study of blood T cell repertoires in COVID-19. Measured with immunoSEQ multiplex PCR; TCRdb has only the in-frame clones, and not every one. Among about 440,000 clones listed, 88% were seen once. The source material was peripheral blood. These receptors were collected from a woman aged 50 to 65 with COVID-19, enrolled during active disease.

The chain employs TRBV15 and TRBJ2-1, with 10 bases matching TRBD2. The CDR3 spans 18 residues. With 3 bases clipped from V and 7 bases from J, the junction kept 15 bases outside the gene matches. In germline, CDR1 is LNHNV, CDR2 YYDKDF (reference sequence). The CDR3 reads CATSSGRYSGGFLNEQFF. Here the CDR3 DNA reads TGTGCCACCAGCAGTGGACGATATAGCGGGGGGTTCTTAAATGAGCAGTTCTTC. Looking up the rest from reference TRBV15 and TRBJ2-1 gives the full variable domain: DAMVIQNPRYQVTQFGKPVTLSCSQTLNHNVMYWYQQKSSQAPKLLFHYYDKDFNNEADTPDNFQSRRPNTSFCFLDIRSPGLGDTAMYLCATSSGRYSGGFLNEQFFGPGTRLTVL.

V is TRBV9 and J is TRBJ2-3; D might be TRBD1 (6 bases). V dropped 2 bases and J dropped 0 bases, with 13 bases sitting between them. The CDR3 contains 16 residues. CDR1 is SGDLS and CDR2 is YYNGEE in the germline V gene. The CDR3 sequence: CASSVSDRSSTDTQYF. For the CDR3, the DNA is TGTGCCAGCAGCGTCTCCGACAGGAGTAGCACAGATACGCAGTATTTT.

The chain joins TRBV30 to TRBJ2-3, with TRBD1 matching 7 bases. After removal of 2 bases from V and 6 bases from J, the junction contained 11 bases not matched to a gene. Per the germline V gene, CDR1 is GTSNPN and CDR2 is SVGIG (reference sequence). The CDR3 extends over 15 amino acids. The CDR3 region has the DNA TGTGCCTGGAGTCCCAAGGGGGCCGCACCGGATACGCAGTATTTT. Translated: CAWSPKGAAPDTQYF.

CDR3 region: CASSFGGQGGGYTF. In DNA form, the CDR3 reads TGTGCCAGCAGTTTCGGGGGACAGGGTGGAGGCTACACCTTC. The rearrangement joins TRBV27 to TRBJ1-2, with 9 bases matching TRBD1. V was pared by 3 bases and J by 8 bases, with 7 bases of the junction left unmatched. Germline CDR1 MNHEY, CDR2 SMNVEV (reference sequence). CDR3 length: 14 residues.

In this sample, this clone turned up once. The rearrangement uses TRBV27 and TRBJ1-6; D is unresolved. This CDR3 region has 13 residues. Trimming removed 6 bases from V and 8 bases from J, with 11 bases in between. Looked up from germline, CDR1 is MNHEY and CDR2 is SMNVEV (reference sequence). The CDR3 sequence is CASSRVDDSPLHF. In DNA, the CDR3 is TGTGCCAGCAGCCGAGTTGATGATTCACCCCTCCACTTT.

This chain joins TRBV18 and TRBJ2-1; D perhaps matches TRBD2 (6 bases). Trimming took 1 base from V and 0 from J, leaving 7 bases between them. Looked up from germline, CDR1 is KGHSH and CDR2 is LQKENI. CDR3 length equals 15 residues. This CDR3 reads CASSPRRGSYNEQFF. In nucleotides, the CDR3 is TGTGCCAGCTCACCACGGCGGGGCTCCTACAATGAGCAGTTCTTC.

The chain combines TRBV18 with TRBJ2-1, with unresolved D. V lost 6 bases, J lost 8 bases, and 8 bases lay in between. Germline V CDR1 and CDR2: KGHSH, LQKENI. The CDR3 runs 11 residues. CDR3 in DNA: TGTGCCAGCTCGTTGTCCGATGAGCAGTTCTTC. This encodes CASSLSDEQFF.

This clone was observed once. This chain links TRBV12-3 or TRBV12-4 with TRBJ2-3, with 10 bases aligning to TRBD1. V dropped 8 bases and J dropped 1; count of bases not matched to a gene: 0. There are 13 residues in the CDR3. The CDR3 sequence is CASGTGGTDTQYF. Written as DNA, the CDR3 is TGTGCCAGCGGGACAGGGGGCACAGATACGCAGTATTTT.

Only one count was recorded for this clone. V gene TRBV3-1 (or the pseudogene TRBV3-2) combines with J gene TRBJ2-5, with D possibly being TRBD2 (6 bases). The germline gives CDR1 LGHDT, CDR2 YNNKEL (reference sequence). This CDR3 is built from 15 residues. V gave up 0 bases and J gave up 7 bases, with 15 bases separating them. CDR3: CASSQDGGSFVTQYF. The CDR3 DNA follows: TGTGCCAGCAGCCAAGACGGGGGTAGTTTCGTGACCCAGTACTTC.

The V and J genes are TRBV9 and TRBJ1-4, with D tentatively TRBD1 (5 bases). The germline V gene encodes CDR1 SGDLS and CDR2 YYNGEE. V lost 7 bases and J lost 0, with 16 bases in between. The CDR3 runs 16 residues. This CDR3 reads CASSGGDLATNEKLFF. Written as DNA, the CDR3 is TGTGCCAGCTCCGGGGGGGACCTAGCAACTAATGAAAAACTGTTTTTT. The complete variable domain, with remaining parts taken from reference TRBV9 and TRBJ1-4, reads DSGVTQTPKHLITATGQRVTLRCSPRSGDLSVYWYQQSLDQGLQFLIQYYNGEERAKGNILERFSAQQFPDLHSELNLSSLELGDSALYFCASSGGDLATNEKLFFGSGTQLSVL.